The 30 T cell receptor beta chains listed next were all sequenced from one sample in a study of blood T cells in healthy people across ages. A second PCR, run for about 7 to 11 cycles, used a sample-barcoded 5' primer plus a J-beta primer mix. MiXCR, applied by TCRdb to the 5' RACE reads, yields one record per CDR3 protein. The sample shows hundreds of thousands of distinct CDR3 sequences, roughly three fifths of them seen only once. The material sequenced was blood. These receptors were taken from a man aged 40-49 years in good health.

This clonotype was seen a few times. The CDR3 coding sequence is TGTGCCAGCAGCTCAGGACCGAGTGAAAAACTGTTTTTT. This codes for CASSSGPSEKLFF. The chain is built from TRBV7-2 and TRBJ1-4; D ambiguous. Trimming pared 4 bases from V and 7 bases from J, leaving 10 bases between. The CDR3 sequence is 13 residues long. The germline CDR1 and CDR2 sequences are SGHTA and FQGNSA. Complete variable domain (other parts from reference TRBV7-2 and TRBJ1-4): GAGVSQSPSNKVTEKGKDVELRCDPISGHTALYWYRQSLGQGLEFLIYFQGNSAPDKSGLPSDRFSAERTGGSVSTLTIQRTQQEDSAVYLCASSSGPSEKLFFGSGTQLSVL.

The rearrangement joins TRBV2 to TRBJ2-7; D possibly corresponds to TRBD1 (5 bases). The CDR3 spans 14 residues. V lost 4 bases, J lost 3 bases, and 13 bases lay in between. Germline CDR1 SNHLY, CDR2 FYNNEI. The CDR3 loop is CASSVQGVNYEQYF. In DNA, the CDR3 is TGTGCCAGCAGTGTGCAAGGGGTTAACTACGAGCAGTACTTC.

The sample holds one count of this clonotype. The V gene is TRBV6-1, the J gene TRBJ2-1; TRBD1 might be the D (6 bases). Trimming removed 5 bases from V and 6 bases from J, with 14 bases in between. CDR3 length: 14 residues. The germline gives CDR1 MNHNS, CDR2 SASEGT. The CDR3 loop reads CASSPPGRGNEQFF. Here the CDR3 DNA reads TGTGCCAGCAGTCCCCCCGGCAGGGGCAATGAGCAGTTCTTC.

V is TRBV18 and J is TRBJ2-3, with D unclear. The V gene's germline CDR1 is KGHSH and CDR2 LQKENI. This CDR3 is 14 amino acids long. Between the trimmed V and J ends, which lost 2 bases and 1 base, there was a span of 7 bases. Here the CDR3 reads CASSPWAGTDTQYF. CDR3 DNA: TGTGCCAGCTCACCATGGGCAGGCACAGATACGCAGTATTTT. Supplemented by reference TRBV18 and TRBJ2-3, the full variable domain reads NAGVMQNPRHLVRRRGQEARLRCSPMKGHSHVYWYRQLPEEGLKFMVYLQKENIIDESGMPKERFSAEFPKEGPSILRIQQVVRGDSAAYFCASSPWAGTDTQYFGPGTRLTVL.

This clonotype has just one count. The genes are TRBV9 and TRBJ2-5, with D possibly matching TRBD1 (6 bases). Trimming took off 4 bases at V and 0 bases at J, with 13 bases between the two ends. The CDR3 totals 15 residues. CDR1 is SGDLS and CDR2 is YYNGEE in the germline V gene. CDR3 nucleotide sequence: TGTGCCAGCAGCAGCAACAGGGAAGACCAAGAGACCCAGTACTTC. Its protein is CASSSNREDQETQYF. The full variable domain, completed using reference TRBV9 and TRBJ2-5, is DSGVTQTPKHLITATGQRVTLRCSPRSGDLSVYWYQQSLDQGLQFLIQYYNGEERAKGNILERFSAQQFPDLHSELNLSSLELGDSALYFCASSSNREDQETQYFGPGTRLLVL.

The V gene is TRBV6-1, the J gene TRBJ2-3, with TRBD1 matching over 8 bases. With V trimmed by 3 bases and J by 0 bases, 2 bases remained unmatched. CDR1 and CDR2 (germline): MNHNS, SASEGT. This CDR3 has 15 amino acids. The CDR3 DNA sequence: TGTGCCAGCAGTGACGGACAGGGAAGCACAGATACGCAGTATTTT. It is translated as CASSDGQGSTDTQYF.

This clonotype has just one count. The chain is built from TRBV28 and TRBJ2-1; D is perhaps TRBD2 (6 bases). V was pared by 3 bases and J by 13 bases, with 19 bases between. Per germline, CDR1 MDHEN and CDR2 SYDVKM. The CDR3 consists of 14 residues. Written as DNA, the CDR3 is TGTGCCAGCAGTTTCCTAGGGGACTGGGAGACCCAGTTCTTC. Translating gives CASSFLGDWETQFF.

The sample holds one count of this clonotype. The chain links TRBV20-1 to TRBJ2-7; 8 bases are a match to TRBD2. CDR1 is DFQATT and CDR2 is SNEGSKA in the germline V gene (reference sequence). This CDR3 is built from 14 residues. The J segment lost 2 bases and the V segment lost 5 bases, leaving 8 bases of the junction unmatched. The CDR3 DNA reads as TGCAGTGCTTACAGCGGGAGTGGTACCTACGAGCAGTACTTC. Residues: CSAYSGSGTYEQYF.

This clonotype was detected only a few times. The V gene is TRBV27, the J gene TRBJ1-2; D may be TRBD1 (5 bases). Germline CDR1 reads MNHEY; CDR2 reads SMNVEV (reference sequence). This CDR3 spans 12 amino acids. V lost 10 bases to trimming and J lost 7 bases, with 16 bases between them. As DNA, the CDR3 is TGTGCCACGGGGCGGGGCGGACCTGGCTACACCTTC. The encoded protein is CATGRGGPGYTF.

This sequence joins TRBV28 and TRBJ2-7, with 9 bases identical to TRBD1. Germline values: CDR1 MDHEN, CDR2 SYDVKM. This CDR3 contains 14 residues. J gave up 2 bases and V 5 bases, and 4 bases lay outside the gene matches. The chain's CDR3 is CASSRRTGAYEQYF. The DNA of the CDR3 is TGTGCCAGCAGTCGCCGGACAGGGGCCTACGAGCAGTACTTC.

In this sample, this clonotype turned up a few times. The J gene is TRBJ2-1, the V gene TRBV29-1, with D uncertain. This CDR3 comprises 11 residues. The V gene lost 7 bases and the J gene lost 9 bases, with 13 bases spanning the gap. The germline CDR1 and CDR2 sequences are SQVTM and ANQGSEA. CDR3 sequence (DNA): TGCAGCGGCAACAGAGGCGCTGAGCAGTTCTTC. Protein sequence: CSGNRGAEQFF.

This chain uses TRBV20-1 with TRBJ2-3; TRBD1 is a possible D gene (5 bases). This CDR3 spans 15 amino acids. The V and J ends lost 0 bases and 2 bases respectively, with 12 bases between them. The germline CDR1 and CDR2 sequences are DFQATT and SNEGSKA (reference sequence). CDR3 nucleotide sequence: TGCAGTGCTAGAGATGAAAGACAGAACACAGATACGCAGTATTTT. Its translation: CSARDERQNTDTQYF.

This rearrangement joins TRBV20-1 to TRBJ1-2, with D hard to call. With 1 base removed from V and 8 bases from J, the gap between germline ends came to 5 bases. The CDR3 spans 10 residues. CDR1 and CDR2 from the germline V gene are DFQATT and SNEGSKA (reference sequence). As DNA, the CDR3 is TGCAGTGCTAGAGCTAGCGGCTACACCTTC. This codes for CSARASGYTF.

This clonotype showed up just a few times. The chain recombines TRBV5-1 with TRBJ1-4, with D tentatively TRBD1 (5 bases). Germline lookup yields CDR1 SGHRS and CDR2 YFSETQ. V shed 0 bases and J shed 2 bases, with 14 bases lying between them. The CDR3 runs to 17 residues. CDR3 amino acids: CASSLEAQGSTNEKLFF. CDR3 DNA: TGCGCCAGCAGCTTGGAGGCCCAGGGTTCGACTAATGAAAAACTGTTTTTT.

The chain has TRBV6-5 and TRBJ1-5; D is unclear. Germline lookup yields CDR1 MNHEY and CDR2 SVGAGI. V lost 6 bases to trimming and J lost 0 bases, with 12 bases between them. This CDR3 has 15 residues. Here the CDR3 DNA reads TGTGCCAGCAGGCTACGGAGAAATAGCAATCAGCCCCAGCATTTT. This encodes CASRLRRNSNQPQHF.

For the CDR3, the DNA is TGCAGTGCTAAGACAGGGATCGGTACAGATACGCAGTATTTT. Its translation: CSAKTGIGTDTQYF. The J gene is TRBJ2-3, the V gene TRBV20-1, with TRBD1 matching 7 bases. The germline V gene has CDR1 DFQATT and CDR2 SNEGSKA (reference sequence). The CDR3 covers 14 residues. Trimming removed 4 bases from V and 3 bases from J; junction bases left unmatched: 7.

This clonotype was counted only a few times. The rearrangement joins TRBV4-3 to TRBJ2-7; TRBD1 matches 7 bases. V shed 3 bases, J shed 0 bases, and the junction held 2 bases outside the gene matches. CDR3 length: 14 amino acids. Germline values: CDR1 LGHNA, CDR2 YSLEER. Here the CDR3 DNA reads TGCGCCAGCAGCCACAGGACAGGCTCCTACGAGCAGTACTTC. It is translated as CASSHRTGSYEQYF.

The V call is TRBV20-1, the J call TRBJ2-3, with 8 bases aligning to TRBD2. This CDR3 contains 14 residues. Germline V gene lookup returns CDR1 DFQATT and CDR2 SNEGSKA (reference sequence). Trimming cost V 1 base and J 4 bases; bases outside gene matches: 4. CDR3 protein: CSARVPGGADTQYF. Written as DNA, the CDR3 is TGCAGTGCTAGAGTTCCCGGGGGGGCAGATACGCAGTATTTT.

V gene TRBV9 combines with J gene TRBJ1-6; unclear D gene. V dropped 6 bases and J dropped 5 bases, with 6 bases sitting between them. This CDR3 comprises 12 residues. Germline assignment: CDR1 SGDLS and CDR2 YYNGEE. Here the CDR3 DNA reads TGTGCCAGCAAGGGCCATAATTCACCCCTCCACTTT. Its translation: CASKGHNSPLHF.

The chain has TRBV6-2 or TRBV6-3 and TRBJ2-1, with 7 bases aligning to TRBD1. CDR3 length: 14 amino acids. The germline gives CDR1 MNHEY, CDR2 SVGEGT. J was trimmed by 4 bases and V by 10 bases; bases with no gene match: 10. The CDR3 DNA is TGTGCCACAACACAGGGGTTAGGGTACAATGAGCAGTTCTTC. It codes for CATTQGLGYNEQFF.

The chain combines TRBV29-1 with TRBJ2-6; tentatively, D is TRBD1 (6 bases). Germline V gene lookup returns CDR1 SQVTM and CDR2 ANQGSEA. The CDR3 runs to 13 residues. V lost 6 bases to trimming and J lost 4 bases, with 10 bases between them. The CDR3 here is CSVQGKGANVLTF. The CDR3 DNA reads as TGCAGCGTCCAGGGGAAGGGGGCCAACGTCCTGACTTTC.

The chain links TRBV29-1 to TRBJ2-7; TRBD1 matches 7 bases. The CDR3 contains 12 residues. Germline V gene sequence: CDR1 SQVTM, CDR2 ANQGSEA. V shed 5 bases, J shed 3 bases, and the junction held 4 bases outside the gene matches. CDR3 region: CSVLGDSYEQYF. The CDR3 DNA is TGCAGCGTTCTGGGGGACAGCTACGAGCAGTACTTC.

The V and J genes are TRBV28 and TRBJ2-7, with D uncertain. The CDR3 extends over 12 amino acids. The germline gives CDR1 MDHEN, CDR2 SYDVKM. The V and J ends lost 8 bases and 2 bases respectively, with 10 bases between them. CDR3 DNA: TGTGCCAGCGCCGAACGTACCTACGAGCAGTACTTC. Translating it yields CASAERTYEQYF.

The J gene is TRBJ1-2, the V gene TRBV6-2 or TRBV6-3; the D is unclear. Germline V gene data show CDR1 as MNHEY and CDR2 as SVGEGT. CDR3 length: 13 amino acids. V was pared by 1 base and J by 6 bases, with 9 bases between. The CDR3: CASSYLAANGYTF. The CDR3 coding sequence is TGTGCCAGCAGTTACTTGGCAGCTAATGGCTACACCTTC.

The V call is TRBV29-1, the J call TRBJ1-1, with D perhaps matching TRBD1 (5 bases). V was trimmed by 4 bases and J by 3 bases, leaving 12 bases between them. The CDR3 length is 13 residues. The germline V gene encodes CDR1 SQVTM and CDR2 ANQGSEA. CDR3 amino acids: CSVGSWGDTEAFF. CDR3 sequence (DNA): TGCAGCGTTGGATCTTGGGGCGACACTGAAGCTTTCTTT. Full variable domain (rest looked up from reference TRBV29-1 and TRBJ1-1): SAVISQKPSRDICQRGTSLTIQCQVDSQVTMMFWYRQQPGQSLTLIATANQGSEATYESGFVIDKFPISRPNLTFSTLTVSNMSPEDSSIYLCSVGSWGDTEAFFGQGTRLTVV.

Only a few counts were recorded for this clonotype. The rearrangement uses TRBV7-7 and TRBJ2-1; a possible D gene is TRBD1 (6 bases). This CDR3 has 13 residues. CDR1 is SSHAT, CDR2 FNYEAQ, per germline (reference sequence). Trimming stripped 5 bases from V and 2 bases from J, with 7 bases between. The DNA of the CDR3 is TGTGCCAGCAGCCGGGACACCTACAATGAGCAGTTCTTC. It is translated as CASSRDTYNEQFF.

The chain links TRBV6-2 or TRBV6-3 to TRBJ2-1; TRBD2 matches 7 bases. The V gene's germline CDR1 is MNHEY and CDR2 SVGEGT. CDR3 length equals 17 residues. The J segment lost 3 bases and the V segment lost 3 bases, leaving 11 bases of the junction unmatched. The CDR3 bases are TGTGCCAGCAGTTATTCCCCTCCTAGCGGAGTCTACAATGAGCAGTTCTTC. This encodes CASSYSPPSGVYNEQFF.

The chain joins TRBV20-1 to TRBJ1-1; the match to TRBD1 covers 8 bases. This CDR3 is built from 12 residues. Germline V gives CDR1 DFQATT, CDR2 SNEGSKA (reference sequence). With V trimmed by 6 bases and J by 5 bases, 5 bases remained unmatched. CDR3 amino acids: CSAMDRATEAFF. The DNA for the CDR3 is TGCAGTGCAATGGACAGGGCGACTGAAGCTTTCTTT.

For this clonotype: Mismatch with germline at one junction end may stem from a read error. The rearrangement uses TRBV7-2 and TRBJ2-5, with D uncertain. The J call may be in error: the DNA end matches TRBJ2-7 better. Germline V CDR1 and CDR2: SGHTA, FQGNSA. The CDR3 covers 14 residues. DNA for the CDR3: TGTGCCTGCAGCCCTGATCCTAACTCCTACGAGCAGTACTTC. Translating gives CACSPDPNSYEQYF.

This chain joins TRBV7-9 and TRBJ1-5, with TRBD1 matching 8 bases. V dropped 1 base and J dropped 3; count of bases not matched to a gene: 5. The CDR3 consists of 16 residues. Germline V gene data show CDR1 as SEHNR and CDR2 as FQNEAQ (reference sequence). As DNA, the CDR3 is TGTGCCAGCAGCTTAGTACAGGGGGTGAACAATCAGCCCCAGCATTTT. Encoded protein: CASSLVQGVNNQPQHF.